This is a list of T cell receptor beta chains from one sample in a study of cytomegalovirus exposure and HLA in healthy donors. Some clones are missing from TCRdb's copy, which holds only in-frame ones; the method was immunoSEQ multiplex PCR. The profile shows 100,000 to 150,000 clones, 75% to 85% of them singletons. Material: PBMCs. These receptors were obtained from a woman aged 18 to 35 in good health and CMV-seropositive. The CDR3 runs from the conserved cysteine through the conserved F or W. The order of the fields is D gene, V gene, clone size, J gene, CDR3 protein, CDR3 DNA. D genes are given only for firm matches. Size is omitted from some rows. Given values are once, few, many or a class for expanded clones.

d_gene: TRBD2
v_gene: TRBV19
abundance: NA
j_gene: TRBJ2-3
CDR3aa: CASKFHGKRGTDTQYF
CDR3nt: TGTGCCAGCAAATTCCATGGGAAGCGGGGGACAGATACGCAGTATTTT

d_gene: NA
v_gene: TRBV2
abundance: NA
j_gene: TRBJ2-3
CDR3aa: CATRLADTQYF
CDR3nt: TGTGCCACCCGTCTTGCAGATACGCAGTATTTT

d_gene: TRBD2
v_gene: TRBV5-1
abundance: NA
j_gene: TRBJ2-7
CDR3aa: CASSPIGAGGYYEQYF
CDR3nt: TGCGCCAGCAGCCCGATTGGTGCGGGGGGGTACTACGAGCAGTACTTC

d_gene: NA
v_gene: TRBV9
abundance: NA
j_gene: TRBJ2-2
CDR3aa: CASSPRGATTGELFF
CDR3nt: TGTGCCAGCAGCCCACGGGGGGCAACCACCGGGGAGCTGTTTTTT

d_gene: TRBD2
v_gene: TRBV25-1
abundance: few
j_gene: TRBJ2-4
CDR3aa: CASSGGSGVAKNIQYF
CDR3nt: TGTGCCAGCAGTGGTGGCAGCGGGGTAGCCAAAAACATTCAGTACTTC

d_gene: TRBD1
v_gene: TRBV19
abundance: NA
j_gene: TRBJ1-1
CDR3aa: CASSPTDRDSEAFF
CDR3nt: TGTGCCAGTAGCCCGACTGACAGGGACTCTGAAGCTTTCTTT

d_gene: NA
v_gene: TRBV4-1
abundance: NA
j_gene: TRBJ1-1
CDR3aa: CASSQGGSTEAFF
CDR3nt: TGCGCCAGCAGCCAAGGGGGCAGCACTGAAGCTTTCTTT

d_gene: TRBD1
v_gene: TRBV9
abundance: once
j_gene: TRBJ1-1
CDR3aa: CASSSLQGAVTEAFF
CDR3nt: TGTGCCAGCAGCTCACTCCAGGGGGCGGTCACTGAAGCTTTCTTT

d_gene: TRBD2
v_gene: TRBV7-3
abundance: NA
j_gene: TRBJ2-1
CDR3aa: CASSLTRSTSVEEQFF
CDR3nt: TGTGCCAGCAGCTTAACGCGCTCGACTAGCGTGGAAGAGCAGTTCTTC

d_gene: NA
v_gene: TRBV21-1
abundance: NA
j_gene: TRBJ2-7
CDR3aa: CASSPRTASSYEQYF
CDR3nt: TGTGCCAGCAGCCCCCGGACAGCTAGTTCGTACGAGCAGTACTTC

d_gene: NA
v_gene: TRBV10-2
abundance: NA
j_gene: TRBJ2-7
CDR3aa: CASSESGTWKLEQYF
CDR3nt: TGCGCCAGCAGTGAGTCGGGGACATGGAAATTGGAGCAGTACTTC

d_gene: NA
v_gene: TRBV7-9
abundance: NA
j_gene: TRBJ1-3
CDR3aa: CASSPGNTIYF
CDR3nt: TGTGCCAGCAGCCCAGGAAACACCATATATTTT

d_gene: TRBD1
v_gene: TRBV25-1
abundance: NA
j_gene: TRBJ2-7
CDR3aa: CASSVGTGNFYEQYF
CDR3nt: TGTGCCAGCAGTGTAGGGACAGGGAACTTCTACGAGCAGTACTTC

d_gene: NA
v_gene: TRBV6-1
abundance: NA
j_gene: TRBJ2-3
CDR3aa: CASSDMRGTDTQYF
CDR3nt: TGTGCCAGCAGTGATATGAGGGGCACAGATACGCAGTATTTT

d_gene: NA
v_gene: TRBV6-1
abundance: NA
j_gene: TRBJ2-2
CDR3aa: CASSDRLGQNTGELFF
CDR3nt: TGTGCCAGCAGTGACCGACTAGGACAGAACACCGGGGAGCTGTTTTTT

d_gene: TRBD1
v_gene: TRBV5-5
abundance: few
j_gene: TRBJ1-1
CDR3aa: CASSSVGQWNTEAFF
CDR3nt: TGTGCCAGCAGCTCCGTGGGACAGTGGAACACTGAAGCTTTCTTT

d_gene: NA
v_gene: TRBV11-2
abundance: NA
j_gene: TRBJ2-2
CDR3aa: CASSLEGAFPTGELFF
CDR3nt: TGTGCCAGCAGCCTGGAGGGGGCTTTTCCAACCGGGGAGCTGTTTTTT

d_gene: TRBD2
v_gene: TRBV7-3
abundance: NA
j_gene: TRBJ2-3
CDR3aa: CASSPLGGADTQYF
CDR3nt: TGTGCCAGCAGTCCCTTGGGGGGGGCAGATACGCAGTATTTT

d_gene: NA
v_gene: TRBV27
abundance: NA
j_gene: TRBJ1-5
CDR3aa: CASSYGGNSNQPQHF
CDR3nt: TGTGCCAGCAGTTACGGGGGGAATAGCAATCAGCCCCAGCATTTT

d_gene: NA
v_gene: TRBV19
abundance: NA
j_gene: TRBJ1-5
CDR3aa: CASSITLTGQPQHF
CDR3nt: TGTGCCAGTAGTATCACACTTACAGGGCAGCCCCAGCATTTT

d_gene: TRBD1
v_gene: TRBV2
abundance: NA
j_gene: TRBJ1-1
CDR3aa: CASRAGQANTEAFF
CDR3nt: TGTGCCAGCAGAGCGGGACAGGCGAACACTGAAGCTTTCTTT

d_gene: NA
v_gene: TRBV25-1
abundance: NA
j_gene: TRBJ2-1
CDR3aa: CASSEYPRRGYNEQFF
CDR3nt: TGTGCCAGCAGTGAATATCCGAGGAGGGGTTACAATGAGCAGTTCTTC